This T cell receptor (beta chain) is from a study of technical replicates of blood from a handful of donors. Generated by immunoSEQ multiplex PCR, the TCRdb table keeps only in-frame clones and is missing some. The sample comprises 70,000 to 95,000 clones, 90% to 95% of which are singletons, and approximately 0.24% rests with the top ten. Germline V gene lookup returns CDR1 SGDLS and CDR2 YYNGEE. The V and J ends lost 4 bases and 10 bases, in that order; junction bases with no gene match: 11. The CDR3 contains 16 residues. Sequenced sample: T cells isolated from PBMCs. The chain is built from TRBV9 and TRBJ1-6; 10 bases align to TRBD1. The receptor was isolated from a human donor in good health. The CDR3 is CASSLSTGGSGSPLHF. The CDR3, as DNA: TGTGCCAGCAGCCTCTCGACAGGGGGCAGCGGGTCACCCCTCCACTTT. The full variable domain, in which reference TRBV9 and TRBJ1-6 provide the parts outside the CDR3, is DSGVTQTPKHLITATGQRVTLRCSPRSGDLSVYWYQQSLDQGLQFLIQYYNGEERAKGNILERFSAQQFPDLHSELNLSSLELGDSALYFCASSLSTGGSGSPLHFGNGTRLTVT.